This paragraph reports one T cell receptor (beta chain). Its antigen is unidentified. This CDR3 contains 16 residues. After removal of 2 bases from V and 5 bases from J, the junction contained 7 bases not matched to a gene. Germline V gene lookup returns CDR1 SGHAT and CDR2 FQNNGV. Repertoires were sampled repeatedly during chemoradiotherapy. This specimen comes from a study of chemoradiotherapy in HPV16-positive cancers. Study-wide background: Functional T-cell assays on two HPV16-positive patients' cells defined candidate HPV-specific clones and common TCR motifs.

Assay: immunoSEQ multiplex PCR; the TCRdb copy retains only in-frame clones and omits some. The sample holds about 15,000 clones, about 90% seen once. Study findings and constraints: Candidate HPV-specific clones and E7-related TCR motifs grew in tumor during treatment. Only a couple of HPV16-positive patients supplied the functional HPV-specificity definition.

The chain carries TRBV11-2 and TRBJ2-1, with 9 positions matching TRBD2. This TCR derives from a human donor with HPV-associated anogenital cancer. Material: blood, obtained from a patient who underwent chemoradiotherapy. CDR3 DNA sequence: TGTGCCAGCAGCTTATTCGCTAGCGGGATCCACAATGAGCAGTTCTTC. Translated: CASSLFASGIHNEQFF.